Each of the 23 T cell receptor beta chains below was sequenced from the same sample in a study of T cells expressing NK-cell markers. Reanalyzing the 5' RACE reads, TCRdb keeps one entry per CDR3 protein, without DNA. The table lists under 500,000 distinct CDR3 sequences. Source material: blood T cells: a sorted CD56 or NKG2C T cell subset, CD4+ or CD8+ T cells, or bulk PBMC T cells (not recorded which). Receptors originate from a woman between 18 and 69 years old in good health.

The chain carries TRBV2 and TRBJ2-3; TCRdb gives TRBD2 as the D gene, but with no DNA this cannot be confirmed. This CDR3 contains 14 residues. Germline V lookup: CDR1 SNHLY, CDR2 FYNNEI. CDR3 amino acids: CASELAGGHDTQYF.

The rearrangement uses TRBV28 and TRBJ2-3; TCRdb outputs TRBD1, but without DNA this stays unchecked. The CDR3 has 15 residues. From germline, CDR1 is MDHEN and CDR2 SYDVKM. This CDR3 reads CASSSQDRFTDTQYF.

The V gene is TRBV6-6, the J gene TRBJ1-1. Germline values: CDR1 MNHNY, CDR2 SVGAGI (reference sequence). The CDR3 has 13 amino acids. CDR3: CASSYYLGTEAFF.

The chain links TRBV20-1 to TRBJ1-6; the TRBD1 assignment by TCRdb is unverifiable without DNA. This CDR3 region has 17 residues. CDR1 is DFQATT and CDR2 is SNEGSKA in the germline V gene (reference sequence). CDR3 region: CSARWDRVLSYNSPLHF.

The rearrangement links TRBV29-1 to TRBJ1-1; TCRdb picks TRBD1, but there is no DNA to check that call. The CDR3 is 13 amino acids. Germline CDR1 and CDR2: SQVTM and ANQGSEA. CDR3 region: CSVRGREANEAFF.

The chain uses TRBV4-3 and TRBJ2-7; absent DNA, TCRdb's TRBD1 call cannot be checked. The germline CDR1 and CDR2 sequences are LGHNA and YSLEER. This CDR3 comprises 15 residues. CDR3 loop: CASSPQGGTPYEQYF.

This CDR3 is CASSLASGRASLEKLFF. The chain links TRBV7-9 to TRBJ1-4; TCRdb's D call of TRBD1 is untestable without DNA. From germline, CDR1 is SEHNR and CDR2 FQNEAQ (reference sequence). The CDR3 sequence is 17 residues long.

The chain links TRBV4-3 to TRBJ2-1; without DNA, the TCRdb call of TRBD2 cannot be checked. CDR3 size: 19 residues. Germline V gives CDR1 LGHNA, CDR2 YSLEER. This CDR3 reads CASSQDSPTSASSYNEQFF.

The genes are TRBV20-1 and TRBJ1-3; no DNA is available, so the TRBD1 call from TCRdb remains unchecked. The CDR3 consists of 15 residues. Germline V CDR1 and CDR2: DFQATT, SNEGSKA (reference sequence). Here the CDR3 reads CSASGDRGPGNTIYF.

V and J are TRBV6-1 and TRBJ2-3; TCRdb indicates TRBD2, and absent DNA this call remains unverified. Germline V CDR1 and CDR2: MNHNS, SASEGT. CDR3 length: 16 amino acids. This CDR3 is CASRWGTSRGSDTQYF.

The V call is TRBV14, the J call TRBJ2-3; lacking DNA, the TRBD1 call made by TCRdb goes unchecked. CDR3 size: 15 residues. CDR1 and CDR2 (germline): SGHDN, FVKESK. The CDR3 spells CASSPLDRLTDTQYF.

The V and J genes are TRBV11-1 and TRBJ1-1. Per germline, CDR1 SGHAT and CDR2 FQDESV (reference sequence). The CDR3 loop spans 13 amino acids. CDR3 sequence reads: CASSLDGVLEAFF.

The V and J genes are TRBV12-3 or TRBV12-4 and TRBJ2-3; the TRBD2 assignment by TCRdb is unverifiable without DNA. This CDR3 has 16 residues. The CDR3 sequence is CASSLVASGRPDTQYF.

This rearrangement joins TRBV6-1 to TRBJ2-1; without DNA, the TCRdb call of TRBD2 cannot be checked. Germline values: CDR1 MNHNS, CDR2 SASEGT. This CDR3 region has 18 residues. The CDR3 protein is CASSSGLAGGRSDNEQFF.

The chain carries TRBV4-2 and TRBJ2-7; TCRdb's D gene call, TRBD1, goes unchecked for lack of DNA. CDR3 size: 17 residues. Germline V gene sequence: CDR1 LGHNA, CDR2 YNFKEQ. The CDR3 sequence is CASSQDQGARPGAEQYF.

The chain uses TRBV5-1 and TRBJ2-1; TCRdb proposes TRBD2, but this gene call is untestable without DNA. Germline V CDR1 and CDR2: SGHRS, YFSETQ. The CDR3 is made up of 15 amino acids. The CDR3 sequence is CASSFLAEEYNEQFF.

The V gene is TRBV6-2 or TRBV6-3, the J gene TRBJ2-2; TCRdb reports TRBD2, a call that lacks DNA to check it against. CDR1 is MNHEY, CDR2 SVGEGT, per germline. The length of the CDR3 is 18 residues. The chain's CDR3 is CASSALLGGYGDPGELFF.

The gene calls are TRBV6-2 or TRBV6-3 and TRBJ1-5; TCRdb reports TRBD1, a call that lacks DNA to check it against. Germline values: CDR1 MNHEY, CDR2 SVGEGT. This CDR3 spans 16 amino acids. The CDR3 is CASSYSFAGRNQPQHF.

The chain combines TRBV29-1 with TRBJ1-1; there is no DNA to check the TCRdb D call of TRBD1. Germline lookup yields CDR1 SQVTM and CDR2 ANQGSEA. This CDR3 spans 16 amino acids. The CDR3 reads CSVDGLGGGRNTEAFF.

This sequence joins TRBV4-1 and TRBJ2-7; without DNA, the TCRdb call of TRBD2 cannot be checked. The CDR3 spans 16 residues. CDR1 and CDR2 (germline): MGHRA, YSYEKL. CDR3 sequence reads: CASSQPGRQSSYEQYF.

The chain carries TRBV6-5 and TRBJ1-5. This CDR3 comprises 14 residues. The V gene's germline CDR1 is MNHEY and CDR2 SVGAGI. CDR3 loop: CASSYVSGDQPQHF.

The chain couples TRBV20-1 to TRBJ2-3; lacking DNA, the TRBD2 call made by TCRdb goes unchecked. CDR1 DFQATT and CDR2 SNEGSKA come from the germline V gene (reference sequence). This CDR3 has 16 residues. The CDR3 sequence: CSAFSSNSGGFDTQYF.

V is TRBV4-2 and J is TRBJ1-4; there is no DNA to check the TCRdb D call of TRBD1. CDR1 and CDR2 from the germline V gene are LGHNA and YNFKEQ. The CDR3 is 14 residues long. This chain's CDR3 is CASSHAGALVRLFF.